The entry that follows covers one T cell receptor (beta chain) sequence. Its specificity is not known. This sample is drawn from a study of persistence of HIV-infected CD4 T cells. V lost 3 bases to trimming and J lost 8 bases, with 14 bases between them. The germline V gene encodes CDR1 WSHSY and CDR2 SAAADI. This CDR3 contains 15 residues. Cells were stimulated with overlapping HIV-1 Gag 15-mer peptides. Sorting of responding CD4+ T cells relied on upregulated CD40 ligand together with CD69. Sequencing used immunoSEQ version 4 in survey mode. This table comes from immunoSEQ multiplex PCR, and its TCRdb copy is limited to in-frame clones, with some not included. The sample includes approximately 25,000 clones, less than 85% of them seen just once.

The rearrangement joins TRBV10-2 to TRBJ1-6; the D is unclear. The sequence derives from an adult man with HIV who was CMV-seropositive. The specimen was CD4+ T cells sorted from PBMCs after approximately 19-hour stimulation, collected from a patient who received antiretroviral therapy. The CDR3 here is CASSDRTSSHSPLHF. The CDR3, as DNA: TGCGCCAGCAGTGACCGGACCTCATCGCATTCACCCCTCCACTTT.